The 20 T cell receptor beta chains below come from one sample, sequenced in a study of human CD4 T cells and Enterobacteriaceae. Produced via immunoSEQ multiplex PCR; TCRdb's table is partial and in-frame only. This table holds some 26,000 clones, approximately 80% found once. The memory gate held CD4+ cells that were not CD45RA+CCR7+CD95- naive cells, over 95% pure. Sequenced input: memory CD4+ T cells from blood. These TCRs come from a human donor in good health.

The chain couples TRBV6-5 to TRBJ2-1, with 9 bases matching TRBD2. Germline V gene data show CDR1 as MNHEY and CDR2 as SVGAGI. The CDR3 has 15 amino acids. Losses at the gene ends were 4 bases for V and 6 bases for J; bases not matched to a gene: 7. The CDR3 is CASSSRGSGGNEQFF. As DNA, the CDR3 is TGTGCCAGCAGTTCCCGGGGTAGCGGGGGCAATGAGCAGTTCTTC.

The chain links TRBV10-3 to TRBJ1-1; D not certain. Germline CDR1 ENHRY, CDR2 SYGVKD. The CDR3 sequence is 15 residues long. The ends were cut back, 2 bases at V and 6 bases at J, with 16 bases in the middle. In DNA form, the CDR3 reads TGTGCCATCAGTGAGAACGCTGGGCAAAACGCTGAAGCTTTCTTT. This sequence encodes CAISENAGQNAEAFF.

This chain links TRBV30 with TRBJ1-1, with D unresolved. This CDR3 comprises 13 residues. The V end was cut by 3 bases, the J end by 1 base, with 9 bases between. Germline V gene data show CDR1 as GTSNPN and CDR2 as SVGIG (reference sequence). The CDR3 bases are TGTGCCTGGAGCCAGCCTCCGAACACTGAAGCTTTCTTT. It codes for CAWSQPPNTEAFF.

This chain uses TRBV7-7 with TRBJ1-2; TRBD1 matches 9 bases. Unmatched junction bases numbered 13, after V lost 6 bases and J lost 8 bases. There are 15 residues in the CDR3. Germline CDR1 reads SSHAT; CDR2 reads FNYEAQ (reference sequence). For the CDR3, the DNA is TGTGCCAGCAGGTTTAGGGACAGGGTTACTAGGGGCTACACCTTC. Translation: CASRFRDRVTRGYTF.

The CDR3 DNA sequence: TGCGCCAGCAGCTTGGTTCTCGGCGATAGCCGCATCGGGGAGCTGTTTTTT. Its protein is CASSLVLGDSRIGELFF. The chain recombines TRBV5-1 with TRBJ2-2, with D unclear. Between the trimmed V and J ends, which lost 0 bases and 7 bases, there was a span of 19 bases. The CDR3 spans 17 residues. CDR1 and CDR2 from the germline V gene are SGHRS and YFSETQ. The entire variable domain, with the rest obtained from reference TRBV5-1 and TRBJ2-2, is as follows: KAGVTQTPRYLIKTRGQQVTLSCSPISGHRSVSWYQQTPGQGLQFLFEYFSETQRNKGNFPGRFSGRQFSNSRSEMNVSTLELGDSALYLCASSLVLGDSRIGELFFGEGSRLTVL.

The chain has TRBV7-9 and TRBJ1-2, with unresolved D. Per germline, CDR1 SEHNR and CDR2 FQNEAQ (reference sequence). The CDR3 length is 13 residues. V gave up 2 bases and J gave up 8 bases, with 12 bases separating them. CDR3 amino acids: CASSLIQDQGYTF. In nucleotides, the CDR3 is TGTGCCAGCAGCTTAATCCAGGATCAGGGCTACACCTTC.

The genes are TRBV29-1 and TRBJ2-3; tentatively, D is TRBD2 (5 bases). V lost 4 bases to trimming and J lost 1 base, with 6 bases between them. The CDR3 is 12 residues long. The V gene's germline CDR1 is SQVTM and CDR2 ANQGSEA. The CDR3 loop reads CSVAAGTDTQYF. For the CDR3, the DNA is TGCAGCGTTGCAGCGGGCACAGATACGCAGTATTTT.

V gene TRBV28 combines with J gene TRBJ2-5, with D uncertain. The length of the CDR3 is 15 residues. V was pared by 3 bases and J by 5 bases, with 16 bases between. Germline V gene data show CDR1 as MDHEN and CDR2 as SYDVKM. The DNA of the CDR3 is TGTGCCAGCAGTTTTCAGGCAGTCCCGTGGGAGACCCAGTACTTC. It yields the protein CASSFQAVPWETQYF.

The chain is built from TRBV19 and TRBJ1-1; D unresolved. Germline CDR1 and CDR2: LNHDA and SQIVND (reference sequence). Trimming took off 6 bases at V and 6 bases at J, with 14 bases between the two ends. The CDR3 is 13 residues long. CDR3 sequence: CASRRAGSAEAFF. CDR3 nucleotides: TGTGCCAGTAGGCGCGCGGGGAGCGCTGAAGCTTTCTTT.

The chain links TRBV7-8 to TRBJ2-5; D is ambiguous. Trimming pared 3 bases from V and 4 bases from J, leaving 9 bases between. Germline CDR1 reads SGHVS; CDR2 reads FQNEAQ. This CDR3 has 13 residues. CDR3 amino acids: CASSLQLAETQYF. The CDR3, as DNA: TGTGCCAGCAGCTTGCAACTGGCAGAGACCCAGTACTTC.

The V gene is TRBV5-1, the J gene TRBJ1-1; no firm D call. The V end lost 3 bases, the J end lost 5 bases, and 17 bases lay between the germline ends. Germline V lookup: CDR1 SGHRS, CDR2 YFSETQ. This CDR3 comprises 15 residues. The CDR3 DNA follows: TGCGCCAGCAGCTCTACCGGGCCCTATAGGACTGAAGCTTTCTTT. Residues: CASSSTGPYRTEAFF.

This chain connects TRBV5-1 to TRBJ2-3; TRBD2 matches at 9 bases. Germline-derived CDR1 and CDR2 are SGHRS and YFSETQ. This CDR3 has 17 amino acids. Germline trimming cut 2 bases from V and 3 bases from J; bases unmatched to any gene: 10. DNA of the CDR3: TGCGCCAGCAGCTTAGCCCGTAGCGGGAGTATGACAGATACGCAGTATTTT. As protein: CASSLARSGSMTDTQYF.

The rearrangement joins TRBV7-9 to TRBJ2-7; 8 nucleotides align to TRBD2. The trim removed 0 bases at V and 6 bases at J, leaving 16 bases unmatched. The germline CDR1 and CDR2 sequences are SEHNR and FQNEAQ (reference sequence). This CDR3 spans 18 amino acids. This CDR3 reads CASSLATPGTGGQPEQYF. CDR3 bases: TGTGCCAGCAGCTTAGCCACCCCGGGGACGGGGGGGCAGCCCGAGCAGTACTTC.

The chain uses TRBV2 and TRBJ1-6, with D hard to call. Germline CDR1 and CDR2: SNHLY and FYNNEI. V gave up 5 bases and J gave up 1 base, with 6 bases separating them. CDR3 size: 14 residues. The CDR3 loop is CASSWRSYNSPLHF. CDR3 DNA sequence: TGTGCCAGCAGTTGGAGGTCCTATAATTCACCCCTCCACTTT. Together with reference TRBV2 and TRBJ1-6, the CDR3 gives the full variable domain: EPEVTQTPSHQVTQMGQEVILRCVPISNHLYFYWYRQILGQKVEFLVSFYNNEISEKSEIFDDQFSVERPDGSNFTLKIRSTKLEDSAMYFCASSWRSYNSPLHFGNGTRLTVT.

This chain links TRBV18 with TRBJ2-3; tentative D call: TRBD1 (6 bases). The CDR3 spans 13 residues. The V gene's germline CDR1 is KGHSH and CDR2 LQKENI. Trimming left V 6 bases short and J 6 bases short, with 13 bases between. This CDR3 is CASSLLGQDTQYF. CDR3 coding DNA: TGTGCCAGCTCCCTTCTTGGACAGGATACGCAGTATTTT.

This chain links TRBV7-9 with TRBJ2-7, with D hard to call. Germline V gene sequence: CDR1 SEHNR, CDR2 FQNEAQ (reference sequence). The CDR3 contains 14 residues. The V end was cut by 0 bases, the J end by 3 bases, with 9 bases between. CDR3 sequence: CASSLAGQNYEQYF. In DNA, the CDR3 is TGTGCCAGCAGCTTAGCGGGCCAGAACTACGAGCAGTACTTC.

V and J are TRBV6-5 and TRBJ1-1; D not certain. Germline CDR1 MNHEY, CDR2 SVGAGI. The V end was cut by 0 bases, the J end by 2 bases, with 10 bases between. CDR3 length equals 15 residues. In DNA, the CDR3 is TGTGCCAGCAGTTACTCGAGAACCATCAACACTGAAGCTTTCTTT. Translation: CASSYSRTINTEAFF.

The V call is TRBV6-5, the J call TRBJ2-2; no clear D. CDR1 MNHEY and CDR2 SVGAGI come from the germline V gene. The CDR3 has 12 residues. V gave up 6 bases and J gave up 5 bases, with 7 bases separating them. CDR3 DNA: TGTGCCAGCAGGTGGACGACCGGGGAGCTGTTTTTT. Its translation: CASRWTTGELFF.

The J gene is TRBJ1-4, the V gene TRBV5-1; the match to TRBD1 covers 8 bases. CDR1 and CDR2 from the germline V gene are SGHRS and YFSETQ. Losses at the gene ends were 4 bases for V and 7 bases for J; bases not matched to a gene: 6. This CDR3 spans 14 amino acids. The CDR3 DNA reads TGCGCCAGCAGCACTACAGGGGGGAGTGAAAAACTGTTTTTT. As protein: CASSTTGGSEKLFF.

This chain links TRBV6-5 with TRBJ2-5; a possible D gene is TRBD1 (6 bases). V lost 6 bases to trimming and J lost 5 bases, with 13 bases between them. Looked up from germline, CDR1 is MNHEY and CDR2 is SVGAGI. The length of the CDR3 is 13 residues. The CDR3 here is CASSFDRRETQYF. In DNA, the CDR3 is TGTGCCAGCAGCTTCGACAGGAGGGAGACCCAGTACTTC.